Presented here are 3 T cell receptor beta chains from one specimen sequenced in a study of T cells in Graves' hyperthyroidism and ophthalmopathy. Amplification targeted TCR beta CDR3 regions from RNA transcripts. HTBI primers were employed in a first-round RT-PCR of the TCR CDR3. TCRdb re-called the multiplex PCR reads through MiXCR, storing one row per CDR3 protein. Of some 560,000 distinct CDR3 sequences in the sample, around 14% were seen once. Sequenced: blood. The receptors were sampled from a woman aged 30 to 39 with Graves' hyperthyroidism.

This clonotype was detected ten times or more. The chain combines TRBV6-5 with TRBJ2-3; D is perhaps TRBD1 or TRBD2 (5 bases each). The V gene's germline CDR1 is MNHEY and CDR2 SVGAGI. This CDR3 comprises 16 residues. V was shortened by 2 bases and J by 1 base, with 13 bases between the two germline ends. As DNA, the CDR3 is TGTGCCAGCAGTTACGCCCGGGACCACGGCACAGATACGCAGTATTTT. Encoded protein: CASSYARDHGTDTQYF.

This clonotype was seen at least ten times. This chain joins TRBV29-1 and TRBJ2-7, with D tentatively TRBD1 (5 bases). The CDR3 sequence is 11 residues long. Germline-derived CDR1 and CDR2 are SQVTM and ANQGSEA. The ends were cut back, 4 bases at V and 3 bases at J, with 7 bases in the middle. The CDR3 DNA is TGCAGCGTTGGACAGCTCTACGAGCAGTACTTC. Translation: CSVGQLYEQYF.

This clonotype was recorded at least ten times. The chain couples TRBV27 to TRBJ2-7; the match to TRBD2 covers 9 bases. This CDR3 spans 18 amino acids. CDR1 MNHEY and CDR2 SMNVEV come from the germline V gene (reference sequence). Trimming at V came to 5 bases and at J to 0 bases, leaving 14 bases not matched to a gene. The CDR3 DNA reads TGTGCCAGCAGTAGAGTTGGTTTTAGCGGGAGTAACTCCTACGAGCAGTACTTC. Protein product: CASSRVGFSGSNSYEQYF.